A selection of T cell receptor beta chains follows, all from one sample in a study of early T cells in non-severe SARS-CoV-2 infection. Each CDR3 protein is one row after TCRdb ran MiXCR on the 5' RACE reads. The profile shows approximately 97,000 distinct CDR3 sequences, approximately 9.9% of them singletons. Sequencing was performed on whole blood, taken at baseline. The receptors come from an adult who was a healthcare worker with PCR-confirmed SARS-CoV-2 infection or an uninfected control (not recorded which). CDR3s include the opening cysteine and the closing phenylalanine or tryptophan. The D gene is left open where the match is weak. Clone size appears in some rows only: once, few, many, or a class for an expanded clone.

TRBV10-3,TRBJ1-1,few,TRBD1,CAISGPGQGYPEAFF,TGTGCCATCAGTGGACCGGGACAGGGTTATCCTGAAGCTTTCTTT
TRBV10-3,TRBJ1-1,many,-,CAISDPGRETEAFF,TGTGCCATCAGTGATCCGGGCCGGGAGACTGAAGCTTTCTTT
TRBV5-8,TRBJ1-5,-,-,CASSLVTGNSNQPQHF,TGTGCCAGCAGTCTCGTTACAGGGAATAGCAATCAGCCCCAGCATTTT
TRBV7-9,TRBJ1-1,-,TRBD1,CASSLYRDSPNTEAFF,TGTGCCAGCAGCCTTTACCGGGACAGTCCTAACACTGAAGCTTTCTTT
TRBV7-2,TRBJ2-7,many,TRBD1,CASSLDRGGEQYF,TGTGCCAGCAGCCTCGACAGGGGCGGCGAGCAGTACTTC
TRBV27,TRBJ2-7,few,TRBD2,CASSSGLRGWAEQYF,TGTGCCAGCAGTTCGGGACTGCGGGGGTGGGCCGAGCAGTACTTC
TRBV20-1,TRBJ2-3,many,-,CSTRLLDSTDTQYF,TGCAGCACTAGACTTCTTGATAGCACAGATACGCAGTATTTT
TRBV7-9,TRBJ1-1,-,-,CASSFHRDAPTEAFF,TGTGCCAGCAGCTTTCACAGGGATGCCCCCACTGAAGCTTTCTTT
TRBV5-8,TRBJ1-4,-,-,CASRAARVNEKLFF,TGTGCCAGCAGGGCCGCCAGGGTTAATGAAAAACTGTTTTTT
TRBV7-8,TRBJ2-7,-,-,CASSLAGQLPRSSYEQYF,TGTGCCAGCAGCTTAGCTGGACAGCTCCCCCGTAGCTCCTACGAGCAGTACTTC
TRBV30,TRBJ2-2,many,-,CAWSVMNTGELFF,TGTGCCTGGAGTGTGATGAACACCGGGGAGCTGTTTTTT
TRBV29-1,TRBJ2-7,-,-,CSVEDRRTDTYEQYF,TGCAGCGTTGAAGACCGCCGGACAGATACCTACGAGCAGTACTTC
TRBV20-1,TRBJ2-7,few,-,CSGEDGYYEQYF,TGCAGTGGGGAGGATGGGTATTACGAGCAGTACTTC
TRBV11-2,TRBJ1-1,few,TRBD1,CASSFRTGGNTEAFF,TGTGCCAGCAGCTTCCGGACAGGGGGCAACACTGAAGCTTTCTTT
TRBV5-4,TRBJ2-5,few,-,CASSPRYLQETQYF,TGTGCCAGCAGCCCGCGCTACCTACAAGAGACCCAGTACTTC
TRBV11-1,TRBJ2-2,-,TRBD1,CASSSRDRVKDTGELFF,TGTGCCAGCAGCTCCCGGGACAGGGTTAAGGACACCGGGGAGCTGTTTTTT
TRBV5-5,TRBJ1-2,few,-,CASSLAGSNYGYTF,TGTGCCAGCAGCTTGGCAGGGTCCAACTATGGCTACACCTTC
TRBV10-3,TRBJ2-7,few,-,CAISGTGGGYEQYF,TGTGCCATCAGTGGAACAGGGGGGGGCTACGAGCAGTACTTC
TRBV29-1,TRBJ1-6,many,TRBD1,CSAERSRGGSPLHF,TGCAGCGCCGAGAGGTCCAGGGGGGGTTCACCCCTCCACTTT
TRBV12-5,TRBJ2-7,many,-,CASGLTGAYEQYF,TGTGCTAGTGGTTTGACAGGAGCCTACGAGCAGTACTTC
TRBV12-3/TRBV12-4,TRBJ2-5,-,-,CASSSSTRLVETQYF,TGTGCCAGCAGTTCCTCGACTAGGCTCGTCGAGACCCAGTACTTC
TRBV19,TRBJ2-4,-,TRBD1,CASIPQGAVDIQYF,TGTGCCAGTATTCCGCAGGGGGCTGTGGACATTCAGTACTTC
TRBV4-2,TRBJ1-2,-,-,CASSQERYNGYTF,TGTGCCAGCAGCCAAGAACGGTACAATGGCTACACCTTC
TRBV20-1,TRBJ2-3,few,-,CSANQVSLELDGTDTQYF,TGCAGTGCTAATCAGGTATCGCTCGAACTAGATGGCACAGATACGCAGTATTTT
TRBV27,TRBJ2-7,many,-,CASSLAGGTIYEQYF,TGTGCCAGCAGTTTAGCGGGCGGGACGATATACGAGCAGTACTTC
TRBV2,TRBJ2-7,-,TRBD1,CASLRGTLGYEQYF,TGTGCCAGCCTCAGGGGGACCCTTGGGTACGAGCAGTACTTC
TRBV5-4,TRBJ2-1,-,-,CASSGRNGDEQFF,TGTGCCAGCAGCGGGAGGAATGGGGATGAGCAGTTCTTC
TRBV11-2,TRBJ2-5,-,-,CASSLEPGETQYF,TGTGCCAGCAGCTTAGAACCCGGGGAGACCCAGTACTTC
TRBV21-1,TRBJ1-1,-,-,CASSKEEGFTEAFF,TGTGCCAGCAGCAAAGAGGAGGGGTTCACTGAAGCTTTCTTT
TRBV24-1,TRBJ2-1,many,TRBD2,CATSDPRLAGSTNEQFF,TGTGCCACCAGTGATCCGCGACTAGCAGGTTCGACCAATGAGCAGTTCTTC
TRBV7-9,TRBJ1-2,few,-,CASSFGGHYGYTF,TGTGCCAGCAGCTTTGGGGGGCACTATGGCTACACCTTC
TRBV21-1,TRBJ2-1,-,-,CASSKLGGGVSSYNEQFF,TGTGCCAGCAGCAAATTGGGAGGGGGAGTTAGCTCCTACAATGAGCAGTTCTTC
TRBV12-3/TRBV12-4,TRBJ2-1,-,-,CASSQPSVYNEQFF,TGTGCCAGCAGCCAGCCGTCAGTGTACAATGAGCAGTTCTTC
TRBV4-2,TRBJ2-1,many,TRBD2,CASSQVWASGGGHNEQFF,TGTGCCAGCAGCCAAGTCTGGGCTAGCGGGGGGGGACACAATGAGCAGTTCTTC
TRBV29-1,TRBJ2-1,few,-,CSGGEGVLEQFF,TGCAGCGGGGGAGAGGGAGTGCTTGAGCAGTTCTTC
TRBV5-1,TRBJ2-7,many,-,CASSDPTGPGIHEQYF,TGCGCCAGCAGCGACCCGACAGGACCCGGAATCCACGAGCAGTACTTC
TRBV29-1,TRBJ2-5,many,TRBD1,CSVTTGSETQYF,TGCAGCGTTACGACAGGGTCGGAGACCCAGTACTTC
TRBV7-3,TRBJ1-1,few,-,CASSSTPGERGGTEAFF,TGTGCCAGCAGCTCCACCCCGGGCGAGCGCGGAGGGACTGAAGCTTTCTTT
TRBV7-9,TRBJ2-1,-,-,CASSPTGEAREQFF,TGTGCCAGCAGCCCGACCGGGGAGGCCCGTGAGCAGTTCTTC
TRBV4-1,TRBJ2-7,-,-,CASSQVREYEQYF,TGCGCCAGCAGCCAAGTTCGAGAGTACGAGCAGTACTTC
TRBV13,TRBJ2-1,-,TRBD2,CASSLGGGSEYDEQFF,TGTGCCAGCAGCCTAGGCGGGGGAAGCGAGTACGATGAGCAGTTCTTC
TRBV4-1,TRBJ1-1,-,-,CASSHFRRTEAFF,TGCGCCAGCAGCCATTTCAGACGCACTGAAGCTTTCTTT
TRBV7-3,TRBJ2-1,many,-,CASSLILSGPNEQFF,TGTGCCAGCAGCTTAATATTATCGGGTCCCAATGAGCAGTTCTTC
TRBV9,TRBJ2-7,-,-,CASSTGLPPYEQYF,TGTGCCAGCAGCACGGGACTCCCCCCGTACGAGCAGTACTTC
TRBV13,TRBJ2-1,many,-,CASAPMTIANEQFF,TGTGCCAGCGCCCCGATGACAATAGCAAATGAGCAGTTCTTC
TRBV28,TRBJ2-1,-,TRBD2,CASSFKISGRFKNEQFF,TGTGCCAGCAGTTTTAAGATAAGCGGGAGGTTTAAAAATGAGCAGTTCTTC
TRBV29-1,TRBJ2-7,-,TRBD1,CSAGTGEIYEQYF,TGCAGCGCCGGGACAGGGGAAATCTACGAGCAGTACTTC
TRBV3-1,TRBJ1-2,many,-,CASSPSLGVYGYTF,TGTGCCAGCAGCCCGAGTCTAGGAGTCTATGGCTACACCTTC
TRBV5-1,TRBJ2-2,-,-,CTSSSLAEELFF,TGCACCAGCAGCTCCTTAGCGGAGGAGCTGTTTTTT